This is a list of T cell receptor beta chains from one sample in a study of blood T cell repertoires in COVID-19. Using immunoSEQ multiplex PCR, the repertoire was profiled, and TCRdb retains in-frame clones only, with some absent. The sample has fewer than 200,000 clones, 80% to 90% seen once. The specimen sequenced was peripheral blood. All receptors derive from a man in his fifties with active or convalescent COVID-19. Both conserved end residues are part of each CDR3. A D gene is named only where the DNA matches it firmly. Size tells how often a clone was seen (once, few, many) or the class of an expanded clone, and some rows leave it out.

TRBV6-2/TRBV6-3,TRBJ2-3,TRBD2,.,TGTGCCAGCAGTTTTTCTTTGGGGGGGGGTTTCCATACGCAGTATTTT,CASSFSLGGGFHTQYF
TRBV15,TRBJ1-2,.,.,TGTGCCACCAGCAACCGACAGTATGGCTACACCTTC,CATSNRQYGYTF
TRBV10-2,TRBJ2-3,.,.,TGCGCCAGCAGTGAGAGCGGCTCAGATACGCAGTATTTT,CASSESGSDTQYF
TRBV6-6,TRBJ1-4,.,.,TGTGCCAGCAGAATACGGGGGGGGCGAGCTAATGAAAAACTGTTTTTT,CASRIRGGRANEKLFF
TRBV25-1,TRBJ2-3,.,once,TGTGCCAGCAGTGAAATCGGGGATACGCAGTATTTT,CASSEIGDTQYF
TRBV7-6,TRBJ2-3,.,.,TGTGCCAGCAGCTTAGTAGCAGCGGAGTCCACAGATACGCAGTATTTT,CASSLVAAESTDTQYF
TRBV7-2,TRBJ2-7,TRBD2,.,TGTGCCAGCAGCCAAAGCGGGGGGAGTTCCGAGCAGTACTTC,CASSQSGGSSEQYF
TRBV11-1,TRBJ2-2,TRBD1,.,TGTGCCAGCAGCTTCCGGGACAGGCGCTTCACCGGGGAGCTGTTTTTT,CASSFRDRRFTGELFF
TRBV6-6,TRBJ1-4,TRBD1,.,TGTGCCAGCAGTTACTCGACAGGGGGCGGTGAAAAACTGTTTTTT,CASSYSTGGGEKLFF
TRBV11-2,TRBJ1-2,.,.,TGTGCCAGCACCTTCGGACAGAACTATGGCTACACCTTC,CASTFGQNYGYTF
TRBV12-3/TRBV12-4,TRBJ1-1,.,.,TGTGCCAGCAGTTTAAACCGCGGCACTGAAGCTTTCTTT,CASSLNRGTEAFF
TRBV6-2/TRBV6-3,TRBJ2-5,TRBD2,.,TGTGCCAGCAGTTACCCCCAGGGACTAGCGGGTGAGACCCAGTACTTC,CASSYPQGLAGETQYF
TRBV19,TRBJ1-2,.,.,TGTGCCAGTAGTTCCATGGTCAGGGGAAATGGCTACACCTTC,CASSSMVRGNGYTF
TRBV9,TRBJ2-1,TRBD1,.,TGTGCCAGCAGCGTGACCGGGACAGGGGCCTACAATGAGCAGTTCTTC,CASSVTGTGAYNEQFF
TRBV7-9,TRBJ1-4,.,.,TGTGCCAGCACCACCTTGGGGCCGCTTAATGAAAAACTGTTTTTT,CASTTLGPLNEKLFF
TRBV6-6,TRBJ1-1,.,few,TGTGCCAGCGGACTTAGGGAAATGAACACTGAAGCTTTCTTT,CASGLREMNTEAFF